A selection of T cell receptor beta chains follows, all from one sample in a study of cytotoxic CD8 clonotypes in ibrutinib-treated CLL. TCRdb's copy holds only in-frame clones and misses some; the assay was immunoSEQ multiplex PCR. The sample records about 6,700 clones, 60% to 80% being singletons. The sample consisted of PBMCs, taken before ibrutinib treatment. The receptors originated from a human donor with chronic lymphocytic leukemia. The CDR3 runs from the conserved cysteine through the conserved F or W. Fields, in order: V gene, clone size, D gene, J gene, CDR3 protein, CDR3 DNA. A D gene is named only where the DNA matches it firmly. Expanded clones get a size class; other rows say once, few or many, or leave the size out.

TRBV10-3	NA	NA	TRBJ1-1	CAISEANARAFF	TGTGCCATCAGTGAGGCGAACGCCCGAGCTTTCTTT
TRBV10-1	NA	TRBD2	TRBJ2-3	CASSEAGGPTDTQYF	TGCGCCAGCAGTGAGGCGGGAGGGCCGACAGATACGCAGTATTTT
TRBV18	NA	NA	TRBJ1-1	CASSQTVNTEAFF	TGTGCCAGCTCACAGACAGTGAACACTGAAGCTTTCTTT
TRBV7-9	NA	NA	TRBJ2-1	CASSFLIREPHDEQFF	TGTGCCAGCAGCTTTCTAATCCGGGAACCGCACGATGAGCAGTTCTTC
TRBV18	NA	NA	TRBJ2-5	CASSRYTVETQYF	TGTGCCAGCTCGCGATACACGGTAGAGACCCAGTACTTC
TRBV5-6	medium-sized	NA	TRBJ1-2	CASSLVQSGYTF	TGTGCCAGCAGCTTGGTGCAGTCCGGCTACACCTTC
TRBV11-2	NA	NA	TRBJ1-6	CASSSSPSGALHF	TGTGCCAGCAGCTCCTCCCCATCCGGGGCCCTCCACTTT
TRBV11-2	NA	TRBD1	TRBJ2-5	CASSLGGTGRRETQYF	TGTGCCAGCAGCTTAGGGGGGACAGGGCGGCGGGAGACCCAGTACTTC
TRBV9	medium-sized	TRBD1	TRBJ2-5	CASSPGTVLQETQYF	TGTGCCAGCAGCCCGGGGACAGTCTTACAAGAGACCCAGTACTTC
TRBV5-1	once	TRBD1	TRBJ1-4	CASSRGAGGRSTEKLFF	TGCGCCAGCAGCCGCGGGGCAGGGGGTAGGTCGACGGAAAAACTGTTTTTT
TRBV7-3	NA	NA	TRBJ2-3	CASSSQGSSTDTQYF	TGTGCCAGCAGCTCCCAGGGGTCTAGCACAGATACGCAGTATTTT
TRBV13	few	NA	TRBJ1-3	CASSLSGGEGNTIYF	TGTGCCAGCAGCTTATCGGGGGGCGAAGGAAACACCATATATTTT
TRBV9	NA	TRBD2	TRBJ2-3	CASSARSGGTDTQYF	TGTGCCAGCAGCGCAAGAAGCGGGGGCACAGATACGCAGTATTTT
TRBV5-4	NA	NA	TRBJ1-1	CASSSRTSGNTEAFF	TGTGCCAGCAGCTCCCGCACCAGCGGAAACACTGAAGCTTTCTTT
TRBV15	NA	NA	TRBJ2-2	CATSRDVGELFF	TGTGCCACCAGCAGAGATGTCGGGGAGCTGTTTTTT
TRBV6-1	NA	TRBD2	TRBJ2-3	CASKPGGYGTDTQYF	TGTGCCAGCAAACCGGGAGGATACGGCACAGATACGCAGTATTTT
TRBV10-2	NA	NA	TRBJ1-1	CVRGGANTEAFF	TGCGTCCGAGGGGGGGCCAATACTGAAGCTTTCTTT
TRBV5-6	NA	NA	TRBJ2-1	CASSEGDDYNEQFF	TGTGCCAGCAGCGAAGGGGACGACTACAATGAGCAGTTCTTC
TRBV28	NA	NA	TRBJ1-6	CASRNVLNSPLHF	TGTGCCAGCAGGAACGTCCTTAATTCACCCCTCCACTTT
TRBV7-9	NA	NA	TRBJ1-1	CATGWDTEAFF	TGTGCCACCGGGTGGGACACTGAAGCTTTCTTT
TRBV5-6	NA	NA	TRBJ2-3	CASSLVVAGAISLYTQYF	TGTGCCAGCAGCTTGGTGGTTGCAGGGGCGATTTCTTTGTATACGCAGTATTTT
TRBV27	NA	TRBD2	TRBJ2-5	CASRPIGLAGQETQYF	TGTGCCAGCAGGCCGATCGGACTAGCGGGCCAAGAGACCCAGTACTTC
TRBV29-1	NA	NA	TRBJ1-2	CSVEDRQGWYGYTF	TGCAGCGTTGAAGATAGGCAGGGGTGGTATGGCTACACCTTC
TRBV6-1	NA	NA	TRBJ1-6	CASSAGPYNSPLHF	TGTGCCAGCAGTGCAGGGCCATATAATTCACCCCTCCACTTT
TRBV25-1	NA	NA	TRBJ1-6	CASSPPGTYNTPLHF	TGTGCCAGCAGTCCCCCCGGGACATATAATACACCCCTCCACTTT
TRBV27	few	NA	TRBJ1-2	CATKDQFWGDYGYTF	TGTGCCACCAAAGACCAATTCTGGGGAGACTATGGCTACACCTTC
TRBV10-1	NA	TRBD1	TRBJ1-2	CASSVERDRGNYGYTF	TGCGCCAGCAGTGTGGAACGGGACAGGGGTAACTATGGCTACACCTTC
TRBV5-1	NA	NA	TRBJ2-7	CASSLVQGEFYEQYF	TGCGCCAGCAGCTTGGTTCAAGGGGAATTTTACGAGCAGTACTTC
TRBV19	NA	NA	TRBJ1-2	CASSPGDYGYTF	TGTGCCAGTAGCCCGGGGGACTATGGCTACACCTTC
TRBV29-1	NA	NA	TRBJ1-2	CSVVKGDYGYTF	TGCAGCGTTGTTAAGGGGGACTATGGCTACACCTTC
TRBV5-6	NA	TRBD1	TRBJ2-4	CASSLNPDRGPRDNIQYF	TGTGCCAGCAGCTTAAATCCGGACAGGGGGCCAAGAGATAACATTCAGTACTTC
TRBV27	NA	TRBD1	TRBJ1-1	CASSIFGAGGNEAFF	TGTGCCAGCAGTATCTTTGGGGCAGGGGGCAATGAAGCTTTCTTT
TRBV11-2	NA	NA	TRBJ1-2	CASSLDRDYGYTF	TGTGCCAGCAGCTTAGACAGAGACTATGGCTACACCTTC
TRBV20-1	NA	TRBD1	TRBJ2-1	CSATGGNEQFF	TGCAGTGCAACAGGGGGAAATGAGCAGTTCTTC
TRBV7-8	NA	NA	TRBJ1-5	CASSLRVLNQPQHF	TGTGCCAGCAGCTTAAGGGTCCTCAACCAGCCCCAGCATTTT
TRBV6-6	NA	TRBD2	TRBJ2-3	CASSHGAGGPDTQYF	TGTGCCAGCAGTCACGGGGCGGGGGGCCCAGATACGCAGTATTTT
TRBV29-1	NA	NA	TRBJ2-5	CSVASAKYQETQYF	TGCAGCGTTGCTTCAGCCAAGTACCAAGAGACCCAGTACTTC
TRBV28	NA	TRBD1	TRBJ1-2	CASSSGDRGAVGGYTF	TGTGCCAGCAGTTCTGGAGACAGGGGTGCTGTTGGAGGCTACACCTTC
TRBV6-1	NA	NA	TRBJ1-5	CASSEPGGIQPQHF	TGTGCCAGCAGTGAACCTGGGGGGATTCAGCCCCAGCATTTT
TRBV5-1	NA	NA	TRBJ2-1	CASSLGAGFSYNEQFF	TGCGCCAGCAGCTTGGGCGCCGGGTTTTCCTACAATGAGCAGTTCTTC
TRBV5-1	medium-sized	NA	TRBJ1-3	CASSPDPGALGNTIYF	TGCGCCAGCAGCCCCGACCCAGGGGCGTTGGGAAACACCATATATTTT
TRBV20-1	NA	TRBD2	TRBJ2-5	CSAREAGTQYF	TGCAGTGCTCGGGAGGCAGGGACCCAGTACTTC
TRBV14	NA	NA	TRBJ1-1	CASSQVQSTEAFF	TGTGCCAGCAGCCAAGTCCAGTCCACTGAAGCTTTCTTT
TRBV7-2	NA	NA	TRBJ2-2	CASSFLAGELFF	TGTGCCAGCAGCTTCTTGGCCGGGGAGCTGTTTTTT
TRBV19	NA	NA	TRBJ2-2	CASSIASGVRAGELFF	TGTGCCAGTAGTATAGCCTCGGGGGTCCGCGCCGGGGAGCTGTTTTTT
TRBV5-1	few	NA	TRBJ2-1	CASSLGIYNEQFF	TGCGCCAGCAGCTTGGGCATCTACAATGAGCAGTTCTTC
TRBV4-2	NA	TRBD1	TRBJ1-2	CASSQDLGQAYYGYTF	TGTGCCAGCAGCCAAGATTTGGGACAGGCTTACTATGGCTACACCTTC
TRBV5-4	medium-sized	TRBD2	TRBJ2-1	CASSLASGRAYNEQFF	TGTGCCAGCAGCTTGGCTAGCGGGAGGGCCTACAATGAGCAGTTCTTC
TRBV19	NA	NA	TRBJ1-2	CASSTFQLPGYGYTF	TGTGCCAGTAGTACCTTCCAACTTCCAGGGTATGGCTACACCTTC
TRBV9	NA	TRBD2	TRBJ2-1	CASSPTAGRANNEQFF	TGTGCCAGCAGCCCGACAGCGGGGAGAGCCAACAATGAGCAGTTCTTC
TRBV25-1	NA	TRBD1	TRBJ2-2	CASSPTDRSRELFF	TGTGCCAGCAGTCCTACGGACAGGTCTCGGGAGCTGTTTTTT
TRBV7-2	NA	NA	TRBJ2-3	CASSPYTDTQYF	TGTGCCAGCAGCCCCTACACAGATACGCAGTATTTT
TRBV6-1	few	NA	TRBJ2-2	CASSEGSTNTGELFF	TGTGCCAGCAGTGAAGGGTCCACGAACACCGGGGAGCTGTTTTTT
TRBV4-1	few	NA	TRBJ2-7	CASSPPGTYEQYF	TGCGCCAGCAGTCCCCCGGGGACCTACGAGCAGTACTTC
TRBV7-8	NA	NA	TRBJ2-7	CASSLLGHSYEQYF	TGTGCCAGCAGCTTACTCGGCCACTCCTACGAGCAGTACTTC
TRBV7-9	NA	TRBD1	TRBJ1-3	CASSFRGPGNTIYF	TGTGCCAGCAGCTTCAGGGGGCCTGGAAACACCATATATTTT
TRBV7-9	large	NA	TRBJ1-2	CASSLAGPFYGYTF	TGTGCCAGCAGCTTAGCAGGTCCCTTCTATGGCTACACCTTC
TRBV6-1	NA	TRBD2	TRBJ2-3	CASSGVLATDTQYF	TGTGCCAGCAGTGGGGTACTAGCGACAGATACGCAGTATTTT
TRBV2	NA	NA	TRBJ2-2	CASRTAGAGIGELFF	TGTGCCAGCAGAACGGCTGGAGCTGGGATCGGGGAGCTGTTTTTT